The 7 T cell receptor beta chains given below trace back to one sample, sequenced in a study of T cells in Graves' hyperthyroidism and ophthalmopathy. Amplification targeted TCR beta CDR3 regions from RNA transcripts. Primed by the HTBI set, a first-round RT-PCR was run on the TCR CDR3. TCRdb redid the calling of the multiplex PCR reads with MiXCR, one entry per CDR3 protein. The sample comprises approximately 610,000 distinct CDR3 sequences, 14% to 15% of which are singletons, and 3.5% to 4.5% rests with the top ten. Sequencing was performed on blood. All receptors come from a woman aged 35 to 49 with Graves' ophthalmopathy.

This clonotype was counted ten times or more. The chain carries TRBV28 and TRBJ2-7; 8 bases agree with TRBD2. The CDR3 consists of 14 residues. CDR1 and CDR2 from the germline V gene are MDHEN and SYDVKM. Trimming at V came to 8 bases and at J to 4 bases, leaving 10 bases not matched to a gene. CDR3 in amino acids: CASGRAGVSYEQYF. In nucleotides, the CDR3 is TGTGCCAGCGGCAGAGCGGGAGTTAGTTACGAGCAGTACTTC.

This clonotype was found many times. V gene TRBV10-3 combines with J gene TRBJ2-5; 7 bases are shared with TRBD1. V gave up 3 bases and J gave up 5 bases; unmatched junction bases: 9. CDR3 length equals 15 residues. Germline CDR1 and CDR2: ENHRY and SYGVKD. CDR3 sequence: CAISDMAGGTETQYF. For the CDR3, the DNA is TGTGCCATCAGTGATATGGCAGGGGGTACGGAGACCCAGTACTTC.

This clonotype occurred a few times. CDR3 protein: CASTLLPGGISYEQYF. In DNA, the CDR3 is TGTGCCAGCACTCTCCTACCTGGGGGCATTTCCTACGAGCAGTACTTC. V is TRBV2 and J is TRBJ2-7; D is perhaps TRBD1 (6 bases). Trimming left V 7 bases short and J 1 base short, with 20 bases between. This CDR3 contains 16 residues. Germline V gene sequence: CDR1 SNHLY, CDR2 FYNNEI.

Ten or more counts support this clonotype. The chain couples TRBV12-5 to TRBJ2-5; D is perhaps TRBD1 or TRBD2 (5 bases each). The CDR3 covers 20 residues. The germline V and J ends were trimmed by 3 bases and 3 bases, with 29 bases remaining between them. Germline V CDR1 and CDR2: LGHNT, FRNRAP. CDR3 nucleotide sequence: TGTGCTAGTGGTTTCCCTAGGGTTCTAGTAGGGACCGATTGGGAAGAGACCCAGTACTTC. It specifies CASGFPRVLVGTDWEETQYF.

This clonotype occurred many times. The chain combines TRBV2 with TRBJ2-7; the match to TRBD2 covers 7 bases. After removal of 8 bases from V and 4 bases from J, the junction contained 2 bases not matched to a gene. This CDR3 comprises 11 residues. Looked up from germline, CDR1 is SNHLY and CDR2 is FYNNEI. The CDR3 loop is CASREAYEQYF. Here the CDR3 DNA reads TGTGCCAGCCGGGAGGCGTACGAGCAGTACTTC.

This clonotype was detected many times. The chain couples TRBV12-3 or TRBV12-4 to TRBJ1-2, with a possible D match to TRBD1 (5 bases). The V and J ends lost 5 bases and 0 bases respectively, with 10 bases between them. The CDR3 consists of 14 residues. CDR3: CASSDSGANYGYTF. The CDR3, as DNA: TGTGCCAGCAGTGACAGCGGAGCTAACTATGGCTACACCTTC.

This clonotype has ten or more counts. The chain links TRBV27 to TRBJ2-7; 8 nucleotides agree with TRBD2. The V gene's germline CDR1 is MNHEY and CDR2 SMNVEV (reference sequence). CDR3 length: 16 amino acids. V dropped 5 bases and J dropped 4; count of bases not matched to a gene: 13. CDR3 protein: CASSPLDSGTRYEQYF. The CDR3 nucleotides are TGTGCCAGCAGTCCACTGGATAGCGGGACAAGGTACGAGCAGTACTTC.